This entry lists 21 T cell receptor beta chains sequenced from one sample in a study of blood T cell repertoires in COVID-19. This table comes from immunoSEQ multiplex PCR, and its TCRdb copy is limited to in-frame clones, with some not included. The sample lists about 410,000 clones; roughly 89% were seen once. Sequencing input: PBMCs or T cells enriched from blood (not recorded which). The origin of the receptors is a woman between 25 and 40 years old who had recovered from COVID-19.

This clone has only one observation. Other nucleotide sequences from this sample produce the same CDR3. The rearrangement uses TRBV19 and TRBJ2-7; 9 nucleotides match TRBD1. Germline V gives CDR1 LNHDA, CDR2 SQIVND (reference sequence). V lost 5 bases to trimming and J lost 3 bases; unmatched junction nucleotides: 5. The CDR3 totals 14 residues. The CDR3 DNA reads TGTGCCAGTAGTTCCGGGACAGGGAGCTACGAGCAGTACTTC. This encodes CASSSGTGSYEQYF.

This rearrangement joins TRBV11-2 to TRBJ1-3, with D unclear. Germline assignment: CDR1 SGHAT and CDR2 FQNNGV. V was cut by 1 base and J by 1 base, with 11 bases left in between. The CDR3 loop spans 16 amino acids. The CDR3 protein is CASSLARSGSGNTIYF. The CDR3 DNA reads TGTGCCAGCAGCTTAGCTAGGAGTGGGTCTGGAAACACCATATATTTT.

The gene calls are TRBV4-1 and TRBJ2-1; 7 nucleotides line up with TRBD2. Germline loops: CDR1 MGHRA, CDR2 YSYEKL. CDR3 size: 17 residues. V was pared by 0 bases and J by 4 bases, with 9 bases of the junction left unmatched. This chain's CDR3 is CASSQDGPGGVYNEQFF. DNA of the CDR3: TGCGCCAGCAGCCAAGATGGTCCGGGAGGTGTTTACAATGAGCAGTTCTTC.

This clone was counted only a few times. CDR3 amino acids: CSVTGTGGDWRGQPQHF. CDR3 nucleotides: TGCAGCGTTACCGGGACAGGGGGCGATTGGAGGGGTCAGCCCCAGCATTTT. This rearrangement joins TRBV29-1 to TRBJ1-5, with 12 bases identical to TRBD1. The CDR3 runs to 17 residues. V was pared by 5 bases and J by 6 bases, with 14 bases of the junction left unmatched. Germline V gene data show CDR1 as SQVTM and CDR2 as ANQGSEA.

This rearrangement joins TRBV9 to TRBJ2-1, with D maybe TRBD2 (6 bases). V lost 4 bases and J lost 3, with 11 bases in between. CDR3 length equals 14 residues. Germline CDR1 is SGDLS and CDR2 is YYNGEE. This CDR3 is CASSPLAIYNEQFF. CDR3 sequence (DNA): TGTGCCAGCAGCCCCCTAGCGATCTACAATGAGCAGTTCTTC.

This clone has just one count. This chain uses TRBV11-2 with TRBJ2-7; D uncertain. The CDR3 runs to 14 residues. Trimming took off 2 bases at V and 2 bases at J, with 10 bases between the two ends. In germline, CDR1 is SGHAT, CDR2 FQNNGV. CDR3 bases: TGTGCCAGCAGCTTAATGCCAGTTACCTACGAGCAGTACTTC. Translated, it gives CASSLMPVTYEQYF.

This chain joins TRBV7-9 and TRBJ1-5, with D tentatively TRBD1 (5 bases). Germline CDR1 and CDR2: SEHNR and FQNEAQ (reference sequence). CDR3 size: 14 residues. V was cut by 1 base and J by 7 bases, with 11 bases left in between. The CDR3 sequence: CASSLVGGGQPQHF. CDR3 DNA sequence: TGTGCCAGCAGCTTAGTTGGGGGAGGACAGCCCCAGCATTTT.

V usage is TRBV20-1 and J usage is TRBJ1-1; D not resolved. Trimming took 7 bases from V and 9 from J, leaving 12 bases between them. Germline CDR1 DFQATT, CDR2 SNEGSKA (reference sequence). This CDR3 spans 10 amino acids. This chain's CDR3 is CSVGRDQAFF. The CDR3 DNA sequence: TGCAGTGTTGGGAGGGATCAAGCTTTCTTT.

The chain couples TRBV4-3 to TRBJ2-3; 7 nucleotides agree with TRBD2. CDR1 and CDR2 from the germline V gene are LGHNA and YSLEER. Trimming took 4 bases from V and 2 from J; bases not matched to a gene: 3. The CDR3 covers 14 residues. Written as DNA, the CDR3 is TGCGCCAGCAGCCCAGCGGGGCTCACAGATACGCAGTATTTT. It translates to CASSPAGLTDTQYF.

The gene calls are TRBV24-1 and TRBJ1-1; D is unresolved. The CDR3 totals 14 residues. Trimming took off 4 bases at V and 0 bases at J, with 8 bases between the two ends. From germline, CDR1 is KGHDR and CDR2 SFDVKD. CDR3 DNA sequence: TGTGCCACCAGTGAACACACCTTGAACACTGAAGCTTTCTTT. This gives the protein CATSEHTLNTEAFF.

In this sample, this clone turned up once. This chain uses TRBV30 with TRBJ1-5, with 8 bases fitting TRBD1. Germline V gives CDR1 GTSNPN, CDR2 SVGIG (reference sequence). V was clipped by 0 bases and J by 9 bases; unmatched bases: 13. The CDR3 has 16 amino acids. The CDR3 region has the DNA TGTGCCTGGAGTGTGCGTTCGGGGACAGGTCTACGGCCCCAGCATTTT. Its translation is CAWSVRSGTGLRPQHF.

The chain recombines TRBV29-1 with TRBJ1-1; 8 bases are shared with TRBD1. V was pared by 3 bases and J by 4 bases, with 4 bases of the junction left unmatched. CDR3 length: 13 residues. Germline V gene data show CDR1 as SQVTM and CDR2 as ANQGSEA. The CDR3, as DNA: TGCAGCGTTGAGACAGGGGACGTCACTGAAGCTTTCTTT. It codes for CSVETGDVTEAFF.

V and J are TRBV7-2 and TRBJ2-5, with 7 bases identical to TRBD1. Germline CDR1 reads SGHTA; CDR2 reads FQGNSA. V trimming: 1 base; J trimming: 8 bases; junction bases outside the gene matches: 7. This CDR3 is built from 14 residues. CDR3 in amino acids: CASSLETGPRTQYF. For the CDR3, the DNA is TGTGCCAGCAGCTTAGAGACAGGGCCCAGAACCCAGTACTTC.

This chain uses TRBV2 with TRBJ1-5, with TRBD1 as a possible D gene (5 bases). Per the germline V gene, CDR1 is SNHLY and CDR2 is FYNNEI. V was pared by 4 bases and J by 6 bases, with 16 bases between. CDR3 length equals 15 residues. The CDR3 DNA is TGTGCCAGCAGTGGGGCACGGGGGGAAGGTCAGCCCCAGCATTTT. Protein product: CASSGARGEGQPQHF.

The chain uses TRBV28 and TRBJ2-5; D ambiguous. The CDR3 runs to 13 residues. The V end lost 5 bases, the J end lost 5 bases, and 12 bases lay between the germline ends. Per germline, CDR1 MDHEN and CDR2 SYDVKM. In DNA, the CDR3 is TGTGCCAGCAGTCGTGGAGTGAGGGAGACCCAGTACTTC. This gives the protein CASSRGVRETQYF.

The rearrangement joins TRBV5-1 to TRBJ1-3, with unresolved D. V was shortened by 4 bases and J by 4 bases, with 9 bases between the two germline ends. The CDR3 loop spans 13 amino acids. Germline V gene sequence: CDR1 SGHRS, CDR2 YFSETQ. CDR3 loop: CASSPRGGNTIYF. The CDR3 DNA follows: TGCGCCAGCAGCCCAAGAGGGGGAAACACCATATATTTT.

The chain combines TRBV28 with TRBJ2-1, with 10 bases aligning to TRBD2. Germline V gene sequence: CDR1 MDHEN, CDR2 SYDVKM. With 6 bases clipped from V and 8 bases from J, the junction kept 10 bases outside the gene matches. The length of the CDR3 is 15 residues. Here the CDR3 DNA reads TGTGCCAGCAGCTCCGGGACTAGCGAAATCCATGAGCAGTTCTTC. Amino acids: CASSSGTSEIHEQFF.

V and J are TRBV6-1 and TRBJ2-3, with TRBD1 matching 8 bases. This CDR3 is 16 amino acids long. Germline CDR1 MNHNS, CDR2 SASEGT. J was trimmed by 3 bases and V by 0 bases; bases with no gene match: 5. The CDR3 DNA follows: TGTGCCAGCAGTGAAGCTGTCAGGGGGCAGACAGATACGCAGTATTTT. Its protein product is CASSEAVRGQTDTQYF.

This chain links TRBV19 with TRBJ2-1; 8 positions match TRBD2. Germline values: CDR1 LNHDA, CDR2 SQIVND (reference sequence). The CDR3 is 17 amino acids. The junction had 15 bases not matched to a gene; V was cut back by 4 bases and J by 7 bases. CDR3 nucleotide sequence: TGTGCCAGTAGTACCGGGACTAGGGGACGGGGTCGGAATGAGCAGTTCTTC. It translates to CASSTGTRGRGRNEQFF.

This clone appeared a single time. The rearrangement uses TRBV6-5 and TRBJ1-1; 8 nucleotides agree with TRBD1. The germline V gene has CDR1 MNHEY and CDR2 SVGAGI. The CDR3 runs 14 residues. V shed 6 bases, J shed 2 bases, and the junction held 5 bases outside the gene matches. CDR3 loop: CASRPGQANTEAFF. CDR3 coding DNA: TGTGCCAGCAGGCCGGGACAGGCTAACACTGAAGCTTTCTTT.

The chain couples TRBV5-1 to TRBJ2-7; a weak D match, TRBD1 (5 bases). Trimming shortened V by 0 bases and J by 3 bases, and 16 bases separated the two germline ends. Germline CDR1 and CDR2: SGHRS and YFSETQ. This CDR3 comprises 16 residues. Written as DNA, the CDR3 is TGCGCCAGCAGCTTGGAGGGGCGGTCGTCGGGCTACGAGCAGTACTTC. Its translation is CASSLEGRSSGYEQYF.